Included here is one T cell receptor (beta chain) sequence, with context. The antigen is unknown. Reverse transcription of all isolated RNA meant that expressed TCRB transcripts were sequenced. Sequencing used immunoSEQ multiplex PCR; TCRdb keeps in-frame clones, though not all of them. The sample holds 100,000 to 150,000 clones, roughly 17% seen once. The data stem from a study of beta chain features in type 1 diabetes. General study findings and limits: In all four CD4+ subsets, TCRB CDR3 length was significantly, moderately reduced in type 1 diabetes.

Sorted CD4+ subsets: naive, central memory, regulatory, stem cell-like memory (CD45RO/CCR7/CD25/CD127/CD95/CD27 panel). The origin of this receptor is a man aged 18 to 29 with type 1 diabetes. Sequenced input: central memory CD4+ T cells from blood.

The CDR3 sequence: CASSLATSSGADTQYF. The CDR3 region has the DNA TGCGCCAGCAGCTTGGCCACGTCTAGCGGGGCAGATACGCAGTATTTT. V and J are TRBV5-1 and TRBJ2-3, with 9 bases that match TRBD2. The germline CDR1 and CDR2 sequences are SGHRS and YFSETQ. The CDR3 runs to 16 residues. The V gene end was trimmed by 0 bases and the J gene end by 4 bases; junction bases not matched to a gene: 6.